The sequence of this T cell receptor beta chain was determined in a study of technical replicates of blood from a handful of donors. Germline V lookup: CDR1 SGHVS, CDR2 FNYEAQ. The CDR3 is made up of 13 amino acids. V was clipped by 5 bases and J by 8 bases, with 13 bases between them. Only one count was recorded for this clone. Sequenced by immunoSEQ multiplex PCR; TCRdb stores in-frame clones only, minus some. The data hold around 80,000 clones, with roughly 98% observed a single time. The TCR originated in a human donor in good health. The specimen sequenced was T cells isolated from PBMCs. V gene TRBV7-6 combines with J gene TRBJ2-1, with D unresolved. CDR3 residues: CASSGEIGDEQFF. In nucleotides, the CDR3 is TGTGCCAGCAGCGGAGAGATTGGCGATGAGCAGTTCTTC.